The 25 T cell receptor beta chains below all came from one sample that was sequenced in a study of T cell responses to AZD1222 COVID-19 vaccine. Some clones are missing from TCRdb's copy, which holds only in-frame ones; the method was immunoSEQ multiplex PCR. The sample consists of 120,000 or so clones, around nine tenths of them appearing once. The sequencing used peripheral blood, collected on day 0 of AZD1222 vaccination. The receptors were gathered from an adult in good health.

CDR3: CASRSQGAPYGYTF. DNA of the CDR3: TGTGCCAGCAGGTCTCAGGGGGCCCCGTATGGCTACACCTTC. The V call is TRBV6-6, the J call TRBJ1-2; TRBD1 matches 8 bases. From germline, CDR1 is MNHNY and CDR2 SVGAGI (reference sequence). Trimming at V came to 6 bases and at J to 5 bases, leaving 8 bases not matched to a gene. The CDR3 runs to 14 residues.

CDR3 sequence reads: CASSVDAANYGYTF. As DNA, the CDR3 is TGTGCCAGCAGCGTGGACGCAGCTAACTATGGCTACACCTTC. The chain employs TRBV9 and TRBJ1-2, with D unclear. Trimming pared 2 bases from V and 0 bases from J, leaving 8 bases between. This CDR3 has 14 amino acids. Germline V CDR1 and CDR2: SGDLS, YYNGEE.

The genes are TRBV5-1 and TRBJ1-2, with D possibly matching TRBD1 (6 bases). The CDR3 is made up of 17 amino acids. Germline CDR1 and CDR2: SGHRS and YFSETQ. The ends were cut back, 0 bases at V and 4 bases at J, with 19 bases in the middle. The CDR3 DNA is TGCGCCAGCAGCTTGGTAGGGGGGGACACTTTGTCCTATGGCTACACCTTC. Translation: CASSLVGGDTLSYGYTF.

The chain couples TRBV5-1 to TRBJ1-2; 10 bases align to TRBD1. This CDR3 comprises 14 residues. V gave up 3 bases and J gave up 8 bases; unmatched junction bases: 7. Germline V gene sequence: CDR1 SGHRS, CDR2 YFSETQ. Here the CDR3 DNA reads TGCGCCAGCAGCTCGGGACAGGGGATTGAAGGCTACACCTTC. It encodes CASSSGQGIEGYTF. Full variable domain (rest looked up from reference TRBV5-1 and TRBJ1-2): KAGVTQTPRYLIKTRGQQVTLSCSPISGHRSVSWYQQTPGQGLQFLFEYFSETQRNKGNFPGRFSGRQFSNSRSEMNVSTLELGDSALYLCASSSGQGIEGYTFGSGTRLTVV.

The chain recombines TRBV5-8 with TRBJ1-1; D not resolved. Trimming took 4 bases from V and 5 from J, leaving 18 bases between them. From germline, CDR1 is SGHTS and CDR2 YDEGEE. This CDR3 contains 15 residues. DNA for the CDR3: TGTGCCAGCAGCGGGAATTGGGTAGGCGAAACTGAAGCTTTCTTT. It codes for CASSGNWVGETEAFF.

This chain links TRBV9 with TRBJ1-1, with D unclear. V lost 4 bases, J lost 4 bases, and 8 bases lay in between. This CDR3 is built from 12 residues. Germline-derived CDR1 and CDR2 are SGDLS and YYNGEE. The CDR3 reads CASSLEGTEAFF. The DNA of the CDR3 is TGTGCCAGCAGCCTAGAGGGCACTGAAGCTTTCTTT.

The chain employs TRBV6-1 and TRBJ1-2; perhaps TRBD1 as D (5 bases). Germline CDR1 MNHNS, CDR2 SASEGT. The V end was cut by 1 base, the J end by 8 bases, with 14 bases between. The CDR3 extends over 14 amino acids. The CDR3 region is CASSEDWQGRGYTF. The CDR3 DNA is TGTGCCAGCAGTGAAGATTGGCAGGGCAGGGGCTACACCTTC.

The gene calls are TRBV9 and TRBJ1-6; 7 bases match TRBD1. Per germline, CDR1 SGDLS and CDR2 YYNGEE. The trim removed 0 bases at V and 8 bases at J, leaving 5 bases unmatched. This CDR3 is 15 amino acids long. CDR3 loop: CASSVGQGDYSPLHF. In nucleotides, the CDR3 is TGTGCCAGCAGCGTAGGGCAGGGGGACTATTCACCCCTCCACTTT.

V is TRBV3-1 (or the pseudogene TRBV3-2) and J is TRBJ1-1; possible D gene TRBD1, 5 bases. This CDR3 is 15 amino acids long. The germline CDR1 and CDR2 sequences are LGHDT and YNNKEL (reference sequence). V lost 2 bases and J lost 1, with 11 bases in between. CDR3 DNA: TGTGCCAGCAGCCAATCGGGACGGAAGAACACTGAAGCTTTCTTT. Its protein product is CASSQSGRKNTEAFF.

V gene TRBV11-2 combines with J gene TRBJ2-1; 8 bases match TRBD2. The CDR3 covers 15 residues. The ends lost 1 base at V and 6 bases at J; junction bases unmatched: 5. Germline lookup yields CDR1 SGHAT and CDR2 FQNNGV. The CDR3 here is CASSLVASGRNEQFF. The CDR3, as DNA: TGTGCCAGCAGCTTAGTGGCTAGCGGGCGCAATGAGCAGTTCTTC.

The CDR3 here is CASSVETGTGNTIYF. In nucleotides, the CDR3 is TGTGCCAGCAGCGTAGAAACAGGGACTGGAAACACCATATATTTT. The V call is TRBV9, the J call TRBJ1-3; the D gene is possibly TRBD1 (6 bases). There are 15 residues in the CDR3. The germline V gene has CDR1 SGDLS and CDR2 YYNGEE. Between the trimmed V and J ends, which lost 0 bases and 2 bases, there was a span of 9 bases.

This rearrangement joins TRBV12-3 or TRBV12-4 to TRBJ1-2; the match to TRBD1 covers 7 bases. J gave up 7 bases and V 5 bases, and 4 bases lay outside the gene matches. This CDR3 region has 12 residues. The CDR3 loop reads CASSPGGGGYTF. CDR3 bases: TGTGCCAGCAGTCCAGGGGGAGGTGGCTACACCTTC.

The chain joins TRBV5-1 to TRBJ2-5; 8 bases align to TRBD1. The V gene end was trimmed by 1 base and the J gene end by 5 bases; junction bases not matched to a gene: 1. This CDR3 contains 13 residues. In germline, CDR1 is SGHRS, CDR2 YFSETQ. As DNA, the CDR3 is TGCGCCAGCAGCTTGCGACAGGGGGAGACCCAGTACTTC. Its protein product is CASSLRQGETQYF.

J is TRBJ2-2 and V is TRBV9; D is perhaps TRBD2 (5 bases). Germline V CDR1 and CDR2: SGDLS, YYNGEE. This CDR3 is 15 amino acids long. The V end was cut by 0 bases, the J end by 2 bases, with 8 bases between. As DNA, the CDR3 is TGTGCCAGCAGCGTAGCGGGGAGCAACACCGGGGAGCTGTTTTTT. It codes for CASSVAGSNTGELFF.

V usage is TRBV9 and J usage is TRBJ1-4; a possible D gene is TRBD1 (5 bases). Between the trimmed V and J ends, which lost 2 bases and 5 bases, there was a span of 13 bases. From germline, CDR1 is SGDLS and CDR2 YYNGEE. The CDR3 has 15 residues. In DNA form, the CDR3 reads TGTGCCAGCAGCGTCTCCGACAGCAAAAATGAAAAACTGTTTTTT. Translated, it gives CASSVSDSKNEKLFF.

This sequence joins TRBV27 and TRBJ2-5; D is perhaps TRBD2 (7 bases). V lost 6 bases to trimming and J lost 2 bases, with 22 bases between them. Germline V gives CDR1 MNHEY, CDR2 SMNVEV (reference sequence). The CDR3 length is 17 residues. The chain's CDR3 is CASSPGRGLRRQETQYF. The CDR3 nucleotides read TGTGCCAGCAGCCCAGGGAGGGGGTTGCGGCGTCAAGAGACCCAGTACTTC.

The DNA of the CDR3 is TGTGCCAGCAGCGTCGGTCCTAGCGGAACAGATACGCAGTATTTT. Translated, it gives CASSVGPSGTDTQYF. J is TRBJ2-3 and V is TRBV9; 7 bases agree with TRBD2. J lost 3 bases, V lost 2 bases, and 6 bases had no gene match. This CDR3 is 15 amino acids long. Germline CDR1 SGDLS, CDR2 YYNGEE.

This rearrangement joins TRBV6-4 to TRBJ2-5; the D gene is possibly TRBD1 (6 bases). The length of the CDR3 is 14 residues. Looked up from germline, CDR1 is MRHNA and CDR2 is SNTAGT. Trimming took 4 bases from V and 5 from J, leaving 14 bases between them. Written as DNA, the CDR3 is TGTGCCAGCAGTGGTCCCACAGGGAAGGAGACCCAGTACTTC. Its protein is CASSGPTGKETQYF.

This clone was counted ten times or more. The V gene is TRBV5-4, the J gene TRBJ1-3; D call uncertain. Per the germline V gene, CDR1 is SGHNT and CDR2 is YYREEE (reference sequence). This CDR3 region has 14 residues. With 0 bases removed from V and 0 bases from J, the gap between germline ends came to 4 bases. Here the CDR3 reads CASSLDLSGNTIYF. CDR3 DNA: TGTGCCAGCAGCTTGGACCTCTCTGGAAACACCATATATTTT.

This clone was picked up one time. The genes are TRBV3-1 (or the pseudogene TRBV3-2) and TRBJ1-2; D is uncertain. Germline CDR1 is LGHDT and CDR2 is YNNKEL (reference sequence). V lost 3 bases to trimming and J lost 4 bases, with 3 bases between them. The CDR3 is 11 residues long. The CDR3 here is CASSHSYGYTF. For the CDR3, the DNA is TGTGCCAGCAGCCATAGCTATGGCTACACCTTC.

The table lists this clone with a few counts. The gene calls are TRBV9 and TRBJ1-1, with 7 positions matching TRBD1. Unmatched junction bases numbered 8, after V lost 2 bases and J lost 4 bases. The CDR3 length is 15 residues. From germline, CDR1 is SGDLS and CDR2 YYNGEE. CDR3 in DNA: TGTGCCAGCAGCGTGGGGACAGTTCCCAGCACTGAAGCTTTCTTT. Protein: CASSVGTVPSTEAFF.

This chain connects TRBV6-5 to TRBJ2-7, with a tentative D call TRBD1 (6 bases). The CDR3 covers 14 residues. Germline assignment: CDR1 MNHEY and CDR2 SVGAGI. With 0 bases removed from V and 5 bases from J, the gap between germline ends came to 11 bases. CDR3 residues: CASSYSQGIHEQYF. For the CDR3, the DNA is TGTGCCAGCAGTTACTCGCAGGGGATCCACGAGCAGTACTTC.

The V call is TRBV4-2, the J call TRBJ1-2; D not certain. The CDR3 contains 13 residues. V shed 0 bases and J shed 5 bases, with 7 bases lying between them. The V gene's germline CDR1 is LGHNA and CDR2 YNFKEQ. This CDR3 is CASSQDLGYGYTF. In nucleotides, the CDR3 is TGTGCCAGCAGCCAAGATCTCGGGTATGGCTACACCTTC.

The genes are TRBV6-5 and TRBJ1-2; D possibly corresponds to TRBD1 (5 bases). The CDR3 is 15 amino acids. Trimming pared 7 bases from V and 4 bases from J, leaving 19 bases between. The germline CDR1 and CDR2 sequences are MNHEY and SVGAGI. The CDR3 here is CASKRGAPEFYGYTF. CDR3 DNA: TGTGCCAGCAAGAGGGGTGCCCCCGAATTCTATGGCTACACCTTC.

This chain connects TRBV3-1 (or the pseudogene TRBV3-2) to TRBJ2-3; the match to TRBD1 covers 9 bases. Germline loops: CDR1 LGHDT, CDR2 YNNKEL (reference sequence). V shed 5 bases and J 0 bases; nucleotides not matched to a gene: 3. This CDR3 comprises 15 residues. This chain's CDR3 is CASSYTGGSTDTQYF. DNA for the CDR3: TGTGCCAGCAGCTATACAGGGGGCAGCACAGATACGCAGTATTTT.